This T cell receptor (beta chain) was sequenced during a study of blood T cell repertoires in COVID-19. Study in general: Some COVID-19 samples were acute and others convalescent; all came from the United States, Italy and Spain.

The repertoire was sequenced with immunoSEQ multiplex PCR; TCRdb's copy has only in-frame clones and lacks some. The table includes over 250,000 clones, over 75% detected once. The CDR3 has 13 amino acids. Germline V gene data show CDR1 as SNHLY and CDR2 as FYNNEI. V was clipped by 2 bases and J by 3 bases, with 6 bases between them. The clonotype originates from a human donor in a cohort sampled during active COVID-19. The V and J genes are TRBV2 and TRBJ2-3; weak D call: TRBD2 (5 bases). Sequencing was done on a sample of peripheral blood. CDR3 sequence (DNA): TGTGCCAGCAGTGAATCGGGGACAGATACGCAGTATTTT. It translates to CASSESGTDTQYF.